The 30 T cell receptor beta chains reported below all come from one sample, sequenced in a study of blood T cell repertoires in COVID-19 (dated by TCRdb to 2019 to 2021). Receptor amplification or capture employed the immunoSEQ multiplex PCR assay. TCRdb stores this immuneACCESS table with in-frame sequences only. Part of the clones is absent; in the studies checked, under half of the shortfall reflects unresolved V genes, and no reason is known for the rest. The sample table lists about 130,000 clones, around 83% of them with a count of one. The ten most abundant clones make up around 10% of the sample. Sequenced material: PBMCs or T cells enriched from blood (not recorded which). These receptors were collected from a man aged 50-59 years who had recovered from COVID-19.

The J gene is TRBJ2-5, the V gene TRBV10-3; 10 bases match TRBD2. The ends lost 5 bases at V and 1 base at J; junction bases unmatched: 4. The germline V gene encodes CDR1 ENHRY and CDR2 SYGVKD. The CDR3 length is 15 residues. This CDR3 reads CAISSASGGQETQYF. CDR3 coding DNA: TGTGCCATCAGTTCGGCTAGCGGGGGCCAAGAGACCCAGTACTTC.

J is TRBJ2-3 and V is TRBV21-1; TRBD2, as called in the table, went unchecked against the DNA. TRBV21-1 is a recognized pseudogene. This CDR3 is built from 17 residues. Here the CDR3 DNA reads TGTGCCAGCAACTCCCCTAGCGGGGGGGCCTGGCCAGATACGCAGTATTTT. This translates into CASNSPSGGAWPDTQYF.

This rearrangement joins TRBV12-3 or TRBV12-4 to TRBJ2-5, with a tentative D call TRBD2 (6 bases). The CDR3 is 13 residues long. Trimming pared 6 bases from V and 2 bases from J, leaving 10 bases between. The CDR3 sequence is CASRRDWQETQYF. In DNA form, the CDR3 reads TGTGCCAGCAGAAGGGACTGGCAAGAGACCCAGTACTTC.

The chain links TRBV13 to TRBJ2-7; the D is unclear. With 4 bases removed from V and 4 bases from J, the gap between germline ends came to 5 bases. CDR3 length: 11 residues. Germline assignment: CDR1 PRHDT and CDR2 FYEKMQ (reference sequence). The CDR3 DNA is TGTGCCAGCAGCTCAGTTTACGAGCAGTACTTC. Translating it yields CASSSVYEQYF. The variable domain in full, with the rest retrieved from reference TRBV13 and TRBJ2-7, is AAGVIQSPRHLIKEKRETATLKCYPIPRHDTVYWYQQGPGQDPQFLISFYEKMQSDKGSIPDRFSAQQFSDYHSELNMSSLELGDSALYFCASSSVYEQYFGPGTRLTVT.

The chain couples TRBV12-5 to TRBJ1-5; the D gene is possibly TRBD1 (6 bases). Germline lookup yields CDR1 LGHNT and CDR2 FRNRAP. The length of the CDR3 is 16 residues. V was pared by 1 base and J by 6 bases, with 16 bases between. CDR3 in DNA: TGTGCTAGTGGTTTGGCCAGTACAGGGACGGGTCAGCCCCAGCATTTT. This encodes CASGLASTGTGQPQHF.

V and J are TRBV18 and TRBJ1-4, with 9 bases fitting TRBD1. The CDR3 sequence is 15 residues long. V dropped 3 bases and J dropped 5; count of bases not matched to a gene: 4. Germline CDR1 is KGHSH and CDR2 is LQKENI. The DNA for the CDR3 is TGTGCCAGCTCACCCATCGGGACAGGGAATGAAAAACTGTTTTTT. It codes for CASSPIGTGNEKLFF.

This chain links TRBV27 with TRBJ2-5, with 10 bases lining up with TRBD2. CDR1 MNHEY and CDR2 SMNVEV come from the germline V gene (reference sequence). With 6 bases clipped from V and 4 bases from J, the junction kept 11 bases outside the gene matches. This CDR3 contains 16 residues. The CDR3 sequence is CASRGSGGPRRETQYF. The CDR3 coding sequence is TGTGCCAGCAGAGGTAGCGGGGGGCCGAGAAGAGAGACCCAGTACTTC.

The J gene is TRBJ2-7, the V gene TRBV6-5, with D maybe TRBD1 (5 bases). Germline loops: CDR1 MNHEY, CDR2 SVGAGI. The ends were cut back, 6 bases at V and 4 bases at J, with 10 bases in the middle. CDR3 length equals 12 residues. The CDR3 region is CASSQNRYEQYF. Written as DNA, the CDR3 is TGTGCCAGCAGCCAGAACAGGTACGAGCAGTACTTC.

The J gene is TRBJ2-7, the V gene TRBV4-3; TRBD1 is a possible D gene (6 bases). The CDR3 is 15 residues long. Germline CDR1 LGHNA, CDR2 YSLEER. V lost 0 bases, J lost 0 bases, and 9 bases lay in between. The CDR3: CASSQEIGGSYEQYF. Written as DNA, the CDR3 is TGCGCCAGCAGCCAAGAAATAGGGGGCTCCTACGAGCAGTACTTC.

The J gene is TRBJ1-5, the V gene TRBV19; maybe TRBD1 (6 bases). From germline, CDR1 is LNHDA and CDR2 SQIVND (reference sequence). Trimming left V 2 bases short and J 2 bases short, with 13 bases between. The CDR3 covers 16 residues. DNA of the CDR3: TGTGCCAGTAGTATAATCCGAGGGGGAGGCAATCAGCCCCAGCATTTT. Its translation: CASSIIRGGGNQPQHF.

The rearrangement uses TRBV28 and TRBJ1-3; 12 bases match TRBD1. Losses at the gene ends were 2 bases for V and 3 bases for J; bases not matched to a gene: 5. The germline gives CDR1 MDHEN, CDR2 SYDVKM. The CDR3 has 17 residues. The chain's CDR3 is CASSLGTGGVYGNTIYF. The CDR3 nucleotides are TGTGCCAGCAGTTTAGGGACAGGGGGCGTCTATGGAAACACCATATATTTT.

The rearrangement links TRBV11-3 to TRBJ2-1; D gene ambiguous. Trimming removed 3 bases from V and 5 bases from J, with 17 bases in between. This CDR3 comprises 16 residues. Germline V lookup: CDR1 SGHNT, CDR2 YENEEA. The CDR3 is CASSFFWPRLNNEQFF. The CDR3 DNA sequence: TGTGCCAGCAGCTTTTTCTGGCCTCGCCTTAACAATGAGCAGTTCTTC.

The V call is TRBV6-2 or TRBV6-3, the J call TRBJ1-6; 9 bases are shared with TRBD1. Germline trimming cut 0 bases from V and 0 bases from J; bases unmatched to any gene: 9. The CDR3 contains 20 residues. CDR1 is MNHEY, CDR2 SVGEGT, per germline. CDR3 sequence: CASSYSAPGQGSSYNSPLHF. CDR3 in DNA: TGTGCCAGCAGTTACTCGGCGCCCGGACAGGGGAGCTCCTATAATTCACCCCTCCACTTT.

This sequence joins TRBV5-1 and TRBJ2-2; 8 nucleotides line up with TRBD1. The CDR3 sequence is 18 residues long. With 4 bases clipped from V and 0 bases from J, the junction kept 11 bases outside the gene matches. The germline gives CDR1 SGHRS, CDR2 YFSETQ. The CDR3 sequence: CASSGRTGLYTNTGELFF. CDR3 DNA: TGCGCCAGCAGCGGAAGGACAGGGCTATACACGAACACCGGGGAGCTGTTTTTT. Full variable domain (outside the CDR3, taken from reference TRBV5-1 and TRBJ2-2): KAGVTQTPRYLIKTRGQQVTLSCSPISGHRSVSWYQQTPGQGLQFLFEYFSETQRNKGNFPGRFSGRQFSNSRSEMNVSTLELGDSALYLCASSGRTGLYTNTGELFFGEGSRLTVL.

CDR3 coding DNA: TGTGCCAGCAGCCCTGGTGCAGGGGGATCCTACGAGCAGTACTTC. Its protein is CASSPGAGGSYEQYF. This chain joins TRBV9 and TRBJ2-7, with 7 bases aligning to TRBD1. The CDR3 has 15 amino acids. Trimming removed 4 bases from V and 1 base from J; junction bases left unmatched: 8. CDR1 is SGDLS and CDR2 is YYNGEE in the germline V gene.

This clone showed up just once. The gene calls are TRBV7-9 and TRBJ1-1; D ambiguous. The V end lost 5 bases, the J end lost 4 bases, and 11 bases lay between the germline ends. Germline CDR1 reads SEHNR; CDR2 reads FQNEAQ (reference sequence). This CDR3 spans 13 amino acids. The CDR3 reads CASSVDPGTEAFF. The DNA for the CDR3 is TGTGCCAGCAGCGTCGATCCGGGCACTGAAGCTTTCTTT.

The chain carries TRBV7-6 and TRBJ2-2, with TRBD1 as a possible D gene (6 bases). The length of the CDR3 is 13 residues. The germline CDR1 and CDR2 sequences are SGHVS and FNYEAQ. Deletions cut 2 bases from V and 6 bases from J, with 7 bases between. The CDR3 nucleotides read TGTGCCAGCAGCTTAACAGGGCCCGGGGAGCTGTTTTTT. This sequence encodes CASSLTGPGELFF.

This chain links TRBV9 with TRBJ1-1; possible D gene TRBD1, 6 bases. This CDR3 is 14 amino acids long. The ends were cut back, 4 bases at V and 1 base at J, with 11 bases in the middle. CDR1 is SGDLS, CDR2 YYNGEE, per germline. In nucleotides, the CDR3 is TGTGCCAGCAGCCTACAGACAGGGAACACTGAAGCTTTCTTT. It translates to CASSLQTGNTEAFF.

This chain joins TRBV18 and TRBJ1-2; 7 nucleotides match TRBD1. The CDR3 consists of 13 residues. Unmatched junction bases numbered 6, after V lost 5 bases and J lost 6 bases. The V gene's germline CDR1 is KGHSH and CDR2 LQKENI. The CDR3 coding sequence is TGTGCCAGCTCATCGGGGCAGGGGGATGGCTACACCTTC. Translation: CASSSGQGDGYTF.

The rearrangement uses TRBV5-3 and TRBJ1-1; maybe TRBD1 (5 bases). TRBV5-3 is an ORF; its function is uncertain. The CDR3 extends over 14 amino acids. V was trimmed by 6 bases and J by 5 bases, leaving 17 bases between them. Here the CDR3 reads CARTAGRGGTEAFF. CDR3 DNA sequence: TGTGCCAGAACCGCGGGACGGGGTGGGACTGAAGCTTTCTTT.

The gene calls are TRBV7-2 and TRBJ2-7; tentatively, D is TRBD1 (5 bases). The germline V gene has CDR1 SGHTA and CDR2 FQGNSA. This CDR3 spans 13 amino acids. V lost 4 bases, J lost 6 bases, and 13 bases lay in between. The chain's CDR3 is CASSSSGNTEQYF. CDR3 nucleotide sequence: TGTGCCAGCAGCTCCTCAGGGAATACCGAGCAGTACTTC.

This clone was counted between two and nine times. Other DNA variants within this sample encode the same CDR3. The CDR3 region is CASSLSGGGNYGYTF. The CDR3 region has the DNA TGTGCCAGCAGTTTATCAGGGGGAGGGAACTATGGCTACACCTTC. The rearrangement uses TRBV27 and TRBJ1-2; possible D gene TRBD1, 6 bases. V was trimmed by 0 bases and J by 2 bases, leaving 10 bases between them. Germline V gene data show CDR1 as MNHEY and CDR2 as SMNVEV (reference sequence). This CDR3 contains 15 residues.

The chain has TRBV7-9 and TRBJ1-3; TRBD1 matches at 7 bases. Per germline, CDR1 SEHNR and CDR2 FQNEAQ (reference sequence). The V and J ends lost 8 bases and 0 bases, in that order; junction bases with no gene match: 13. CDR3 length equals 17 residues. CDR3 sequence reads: CASDRELDRHSGNTIYF. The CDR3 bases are TGTGCCAGCGACAGGGAGCTGGACAGGCACTCTGGAAACACCATATATTTT.

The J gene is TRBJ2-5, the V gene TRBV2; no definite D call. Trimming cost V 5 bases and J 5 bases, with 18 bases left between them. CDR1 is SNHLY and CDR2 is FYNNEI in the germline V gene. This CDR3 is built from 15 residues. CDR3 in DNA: TGTGCCAGCAGTAACCCAGCGAGTACTGGGGAGACCCAGTACTTC. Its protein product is CASSNPASTGETQYF.

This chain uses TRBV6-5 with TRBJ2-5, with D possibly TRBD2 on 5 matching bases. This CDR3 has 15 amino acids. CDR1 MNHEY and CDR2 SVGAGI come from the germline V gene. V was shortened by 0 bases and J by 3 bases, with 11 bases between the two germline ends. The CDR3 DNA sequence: TGTGCCAGCAGTTACTCGGCTAGCCAGAAAGAGACCCAGTACTTC. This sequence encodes CASSYSASQKETQYF.

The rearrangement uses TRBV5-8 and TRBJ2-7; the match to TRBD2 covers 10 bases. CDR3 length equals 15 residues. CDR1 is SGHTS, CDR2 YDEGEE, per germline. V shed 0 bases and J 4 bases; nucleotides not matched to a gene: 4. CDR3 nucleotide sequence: TGTGCCAGCAGCTTGGAGCAGCGGGGGGGGTACGAGCAGTACTTC. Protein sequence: CASSLEQRGGYEQYF.

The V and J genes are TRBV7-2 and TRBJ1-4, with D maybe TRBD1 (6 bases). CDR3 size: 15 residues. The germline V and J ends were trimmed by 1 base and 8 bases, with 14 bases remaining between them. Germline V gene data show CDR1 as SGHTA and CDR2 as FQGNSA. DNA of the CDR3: TGTGCCAGCAGCTTAGATGGCAGGGGTGGAGAAAAACTGTTTTTT. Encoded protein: CASSLDGRGGEKLFF.

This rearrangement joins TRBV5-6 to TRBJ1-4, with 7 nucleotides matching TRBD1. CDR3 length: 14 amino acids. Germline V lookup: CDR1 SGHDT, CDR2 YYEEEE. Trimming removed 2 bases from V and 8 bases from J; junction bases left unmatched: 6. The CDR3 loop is CASSLDRAGEKLFF. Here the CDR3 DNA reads TGTGCCAGCAGCTTAGACAGGGCCGGGGAAAAACTGTTTTTT.

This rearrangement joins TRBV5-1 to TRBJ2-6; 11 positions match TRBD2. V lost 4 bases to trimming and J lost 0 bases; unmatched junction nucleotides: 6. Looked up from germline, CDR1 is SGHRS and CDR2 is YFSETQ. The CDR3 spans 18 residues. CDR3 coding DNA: TGCGCCAGCAGCGCGCTAGCGGGGGGCAGCTCTGGGGCCAACGTCCTGACTTTC. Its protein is CASSALAGGSSGANVLTF.

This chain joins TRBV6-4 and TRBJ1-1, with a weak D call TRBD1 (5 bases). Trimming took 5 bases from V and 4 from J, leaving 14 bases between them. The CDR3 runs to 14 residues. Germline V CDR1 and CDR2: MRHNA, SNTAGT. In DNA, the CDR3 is TGTGCCAGCAGTTTGGGTAGGGGATCCACTGAAGCTTTCTTT. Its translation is CASSLGRGSTEAFF.